This is a list of T cell receptor beta chains from one sample in a study of healthy donors' naive CD4 and CD8 T cells. TCRdb redid the calling of the reads with MiXCR, one entry per CDR3 protein. This table has approximately 180,000 distinct CDR3 sequences, over 60% appearing once. The sample taken for sequencing was naive CD4+ and CD8+ T cells sorted from blood, pooled from several donors. These receptors were collected from a pool of human donors in good health; the sample pools cells from several healthy donors. Both conserved end residues are part of each CDR3. Fields, in order: J gene, V gene, CDR3 length, CDR3 protein.

>TRBJ2-7|TRBV30|14
CAWSDGGALYEQYF
>TRBJ2-4|TRBV29-1|12
CSVSLAENIQYF
>TRBJ2-3|TRBV19|15
CASSQRQDHGDTQYF
>TRBJ2-5|TRBV29-1|13
CSVVEQPQETQYF
>TRBJ1-2|TRBV7-8|13
CASRDFRLYGYTF
>TRBJ2-7|TRBV5-5|15
CASSRTRYLDYEQYF
>TRBJ1-2|TRBV30|12
CAWSVYLLGYTF
>TRBJ2-7|TRBV12-3/TRBV12-4|13
CASNPSGRFEQYF
>TRBJ2-2|TRBV5-5|17
CASSQLPGRANTGELFF
>TRBJ2-1|TRBV29-1|14
CSVVRARSYNEQFF
>TRBJ2-4|TRBV5-4|18
CASSSGLAGGIAKNIQYF
>TRBJ2-7|TRBV6-2/TRBV6-3|15
CASALGARGIYEQYF
>TRBJ1-1|TRBV6-6|12
CASSYAGPEAFF
>TRBJ2-1|TRBV5-4|13
CASSLATGNEQFF
>TRBJ2-7|TRBV29-1|13
CSVESGSAYVQYF
>TRBJ1-1|TRBV30|13
CAWSVGGFPEAFF
>TRBJ2-7|TRBV12-3/TRBV12-4|15
CASRRSDMGLYEQYF
>TRBJ1-1|TRBV5-1|13
CASSSYRLAEAFF
>TRBJ2-1|TRBV6-2/TRBV6-3|11
CASSTANEQFF
>TRBJ1-2|TRBV6-1|13
CASSDGPVHGYTF
>TRBJ2-1|TRBV29-1|15
CSVATGLAGVWQQFF
>TRBJ2-1|TRBV29-1|12
CSVWIISNEQFF
>TRBJ1-2|TRBV29-1|11
CSVAQGSGYTF
>TRBJ1-2|TRBV2|14
CASRAGLRNYGYTF
>TRBJ2-1|TRBV29-1|14
CSVPSDSSYNEQFF
>TRBJ2-3|TRBV29-1|16
CSVEGTGQGETDTQYF
>TRBJ1-4|TRBV6-5|13
CASRTFSGAKLFF
>TRBJ1-1|TRBV27|14
CASSSRGGYTEAFF
>TRBJ1-5|TRBV6-5|15
CASSENYSLREPQHF
>TRBJ2-4|TRBV29-1|13
CSATPRRANIQYF